This record looks at one TCR beta chain sequence and its context. The CDR3 is 14 residues long. Trimming took off 0 bases at V and 4 bases at J, with 6 bases between the two ends. Germline V gene sequence: CDR1 KGHSH, CDR2 LQKENI. This sample is part of a study of control samples from healthy donors and cancer patients. The protocol was immunoSEQ multiplex PCR, while the TCRdb copy is restricted to in-frame clones and leaves out a portion. This table holds about 100,000 clones, less than 90% found once. Specimen: blood. V and J are TRBV18 and TRBJ2-2, with no clear D. This sequence was found in a woman aged 45 to 65 in good health. The CDR3: CASSPPRPTGELFF. The CDR3 DNA follows: TGTGCCAGCTCACCACCGAGACCCACCGGGGAGCTGTTTTTT.